One sample yielded the 21 T cell receptor beta chains listed below, sequenced in a study of blood T cell repertoires in COVID-19. Some clones are missing from TCRdb's copy, which holds only in-frame ones; the method was immunoSEQ multiplex PCR. The data contain 170,000 or so clones, around 80% of them singletons. Sequences were obtained from peripheral blood. The receptors here all came from a woman aged 60-70 years with acute or convalescent COVID-19.

This clone has more than one count but fewer than ten. The V gene is TRBV19, the J gene TRBJ1-5, with 7 nucleotides matching TRBD1. The germline gives CDR1 LNHDA, CDR2 SQIVND (reference sequence). The V gene end was trimmed by 2 bases and the J gene end by 3 bases; junction bases not matched to a gene: 4. The length of the CDR3 is 15 residues. CDR3 in amino acids: CASSIRGQLNQPQHF. The CDR3 region has the DNA TGTGCCAGTAGTATACGGGGACAGCTCAATCAGCCCCAGCATTTT.

The chain employs TRBV5-5 and TRBJ2-4, with a tentative D call TRBD1 (5 bases). The CDR3 length is 15 residues. Germline loops: CDR1 SGHKS, CDR2 YYEKEE (reference sequence). Trimming took 0 bases from V and 4 from J, leaving 11 bases between them. The CDR3 is CASSLGQYLKNIQYF. The CDR3 DNA sequence: TGTGCCAGCAGCTTGGGACAGTACTTGAAAAACATTCAGTACTTC.

The chain links TRBV19 to TRBJ1-1, with D perhaps matching TRBD1 (6 bases). The CDR3 extends over 15 amino acids. Trimming removed 4 bases from V and 2 bases from J, with 14 bases in between. Germline V gene sequence: CDR1 LNHDA, CDR2 SQIVND (reference sequence). CDR3 sequence reads: CASSRGGQLNTEAFF. CDR3 nucleotide sequence: TGTGCCAGTAGTAGGGGCGGACAGTTAAACACTGAAGCTTTCTTT.

The V and J genes are TRBV29-1 and TRBJ1-3, with 10 bases aligning to TRBD1. The CDR3 has 16 residues. From germline, CDR1 is SQVTM and CDR2 ANQGSEA. With 4 bases clipped from V and 4 bases from J, the junction kept 10 bases outside the gene matches. Here the CDR3 reads CSVGQGASLLGNTIYF. DNA for the CDR3: TGCAGCGTTGGACAGGGGGCTTCTCTACTCGGAAACACCATATATTTT.

This chain joins TRBV19 and TRBJ2-7; 8 bases are shared with TRBD1. Germline lookup yields CDR1 LNHDA and CDR2 SQIVND (reference sequence). The CDR3 is 13 amino acids. The ends lost 5 bases at V and 2 bases at J; junction bases unmatched: 2. This chain's CDR3 is CASSPGQAYEQYF. CDR3 bases: TGTGCCAGTAGTCCGGGACAGGCCTACGAGCAGTACTTC.

The rearrangement uses TRBV5-1 and TRBJ2-3; D unclear. V lost 4 bases, J lost 4 bases, and 16 bases lay in between. Germline assignment: CDR1 SGHRS and CDR2 YFSETQ. The CDR3 is 15 amino acids. CDR3 sequence (DNA): TGCGCCAGCAGCCAGACACCAGAAAGAGCAGATACGCAGTATTTT. Residues: CASSQTPERADTQYF.

In nucleotides, the CDR3 is TGTGCCAGCAGCTTCGAGACAGGGAGAGATCAGCCCCAGCATTTT. The encoded protein is CASSFETGRDQPQHF. The chain recombines TRBV5-8 with TRBJ1-5; 7 nucleotides line up with TRBD1. This CDR3 spans 15 amino acids. Germline assignment: CDR1 SGHTS and CDR2 YDEGEE. After removal of 2 bases from V and 5 bases from J, the junction contained 7 bases not matched to a gene.

J is TRBJ2-1 and V is TRBV7-2; 12 bases map to TRBD2. The CDR3 extends over 17 amino acids. V lost 5 bases, J lost 7 bases, and 12 bases stayed unmatched. CDR1 and CDR2 from the germline V gene are SGHTA and FQGNSA. Written as DNA, the CDR3 is TGTGCCAGCAGCGCCGGGCCTAGCGGGGGGGCCGGAAATGAGCAGTTCTTC. Translation: CASSAGPSGGAGNEQFF. The whole variable domain, filled in from reference TRBV7-2 and TRBJ2-1, reads GAGVSQSPSNKVTEKGKDVELRCDPISGHTALYWYRQSLGQGLEFLIYFQGNSAPDKSGLPSDRFSAERTGGSVSTLTIQRTQQEDSAVYLCASSAGPSGGAGNEQFFGPGTRLTVL.

This chain joins TRBV4-3 and TRBJ1-6; 7 bases match TRBD1. The CDR3 totals 15 residues. V was clipped by 2 bases and J by 8 bases; unmatched bases: 6. The V gene's germline CDR1 is LGHNA and CDR2 YSLEER. The CDR3 DNA is TGCGCCAGCAGCCAACTTATAGGGGGCCATTCACCCCTCCACTTT. Encoded protein: CASSQLIGGHSPLHF.

The V gene is TRBV29-1, the J gene TRBJ1-1; 7 nucleotides align to TRBD1. The germline CDR1 and CDR2 sequences are SQVTM and ANQGSEA. The length of the CDR3 is 14 residues. V was pared by 2 bases and J by 3 bases, with 6 bases of the junction left unmatched. CDR3 in DNA: TGCAGCGTTGAACCCCGACAGGGAGACACTGAAGCTTTCTTT. This translates into CSVEPRQGDTEAFF.

This clone has only one observation. This chain uses TRBV6-5 with TRBJ1-1; 7 nucleotides match TRBD1. Germline loops: CDR1 MNHEY, CDR2 SVGAGI. This CDR3 is 16 amino acids long. After removal of 0 bases from V and 7 bases from J, the junction contained 11 bases not matched to a gene. As DNA, the CDR3 is TGTGCCAGCAGTTACTCCGCCTGGGACAGCCAAAATGAAGCTTTCTTT. This codes for CASSYSAWDSQNEAFF.

The chain recombines TRBV5-1 with TRBJ1-2, with 9 bases matching TRBD1. V gave up 4 bases and J gave up 6 bases; unmatched junction bases: 7. The CDR3 has 14 amino acids. From germline, CDR1 is SGHRS and CDR2 YFSETQ. CDR3 nucleotide sequence: TGCGCCAGCAGCCCCGGGACAGGGCTCCATGGCTACACCTTC. It yields the protein CASSPGTGLHGYTF.

This clone was counted many times. The chain uses TRBV18 and TRBJ1-4; possible D gene TRBD1, 5 bases. In germline, CDR1 is KGHSH, CDR2 LQKENI. The length of the CDR3 is 13 residues. V shed 3 bases and J shed 8 bases, with 10 bases lying between them. This CDR3 is CASSPGRSEKLFF. Here the CDR3 DNA reads TGTGCCAGCTCACCGGGGCGTTCCGAAAAACTGTTTTTT.

CDR3 in DNA: TGTGCCAGCCTATTCCAGGGGGGAAGCGGCTACACCTTC. Translating gives CASLFQGGSGYTF. The chain uses TRBV7-2 and TRBJ1-2; TRBD1 matches 7 bases. Germline CDR1 is SGHTA and CDR2 is FQGNSA. The J segment lost 8 bases and the V segment lost 8 bases, leaving 11 bases of the junction unmatched. The CDR3 is made up of 13 amino acids.

The chain carries TRBV7-9 and TRBJ1-5; 9 nucleotides agree with TRBD1. Germline CDR1 reads SEHNR; CDR2 reads FQNEAQ (reference sequence). CDR3 size: 15 residues. Trimming took 3 bases from V and 4 from J; bases not matched to a gene: 4. The CDR3 bases are TGTGCCAGCAGCTTCGGGACAGGGTTGAATCAGCCCCAGCATTTT. Translation: CASSFGTGLNQPQHF.

The rearrangement joins TRBV6-2 or TRBV6-3 to TRBJ2-1, with TRBD2 matching over 12 bases. The trim removed 6 bases at V and 5 bases at J, leaving 2 bases unmatched. The germline CDR1 and CDR2 sequences are MNHEY and SVGEGT. This CDR3 has 14 amino acids. CDR3 DNA: TGTGCCAGCAGCCTAGCGGGGGGGAACAATGAGCAGTTCTTC. This encodes CASSLAGGNNEQFF.

The rearrangement uses TRBV12-3 or TRBV12-4 and TRBJ1-5; possible D gene TRBD1, 6 bases. Trimming removed 11 bases at V and 2 bases at J, with 10 bases between. The CDR3 runs to 12 residues. This CDR3 is CAGGEGNQPQHF. In nucleotides, the CDR3 is TGTGCCGGGGGCGAGGGCAATCAGCCCCAGCATTTT.

The chain joins TRBV5-6 to TRBJ1-4, with 10 bases identical to TRBD1. CDR1 and CDR2 from the germline V gene are SGHDT and YYEEEE. The CDR3 has 15 residues. The junction had 10 bases not matched to a gene; V was cut back by 4 bases and J by 10 bases. DNA for the CDR3: TGTGCCAGCAGCCCGGGGACAGGGGCCTTTGGAAAACTGTTTTTT. Protein product: CASSPGTGAFGKLFF. Using reference TRBV5-6 and TRBJ1-4 for the parts outside the CDR3, the full variable domain is DAGVTQSPTHLIKTRGQQVTLRCSPKSGHDTVSWYQQALGQGPQFIFQYYEEEERQRGNFPDRFSGHQFPNYSSELNVNALLLGDSALYLCASSPGTGAFGKLFFGSGTQLSVL.

The chain employs TRBV3-1 (or the pseudogene TRBV3-2) and TRBJ1-5; 7 positions agree with TRBD1. CDR1 is LGHDT and CDR2 is YNNKEL in the germline V gene (reference sequence). V was pared by 4 bases and J by 4 bases, with 4 bases of the junction left unmatched. This CDR3 spans 14 amino acids. DNA for the CDR3: TGTGCCAGCAGCCGGGACAGCCTAAATCAGCCCCAGCATTTT. Translating gives CASSRDSLNQPQHF.

This chain uses TRBV6-5 with TRBJ2-7; the D is unclear. Trimming stripped 4 bases from V and 2 bases from J, with 6 bases between. The CDR3 contains 12 residues. The V gene's germline CDR1 is MNHEY and CDR2 SVGAGI. The CDR3 DNA sequence: TGTGCCAGCAGTTCTGGGCCCTACGAGCAGTACTTC. As protein: CASSSGPYEQYF.

This chain links TRBV7-2 with TRBJ2-6; tentative D call: TRBD2 (6 bases). Germline V gene sequence: CDR1 SGHTA, CDR2 FQGNSA. There are 17 residues in the CDR3. V lost 5 bases, J lost 0 bases, and 14 bases lay in between. CDR3 in DNA: TGTGCCAGCAGCCTAGGGACTCCTTTCTCTGGGGCCAACGTCCTGACTTTC. Protein: CASSLGTPFSGANVLTF.